A selection of T cell receptor beta chains follows, all from one sample in a study of blood T cell repertoires in COVID-19. The protocol was immunoSEQ multiplex PCR, while the TCRdb copy is restricted to in-frame clones and leaves out a portion. Found here are some 180,000 clones, 87% of them singletons; the top ten hold roughly a fifth. What was sequenced was peripheral blood. Receptors originate from a man in his 60s with active or convalescent COVID-19. The CDR3 runs from the conserved cysteine through the conserved F or W. Each record gives: CDR3 DNA, CDR3 protein, clone size, D gene, V gene, J gene. The D gene is left open where the match is weak. A clone size is listed for some rows: how often the clone was seen (once, few, many), or a class if it is expanded.

CDR3 DNA: TGTGCCAGCAGTTACAATCCCCAGGGGAGTGACTCACCCCTCCACTTT
CDR3 protein: CASSYNPQGSDSPLHF
clone size: once
D gene: .
V gene: TRBV6-5
J gene: TRBJ1-6

CDR3 DNA: TGTGCCAGCAGCTTAACGGGGGAGGGTGAGCAGTTCTTC
CDR3 protein: CASSLTGEGEQFF
clone size: .
D gene: TRBD2
V gene: TRBV7-3
J gene: TRBJ2-1

CDR3 DNA: TGTGCCAGTAGTCCCGGGACAGGGAGAAACTATGGCTACACCTTC
CDR3 protein: CASSPGTGRNYGYTF
clone size: .
D gene: TRBD1
V gene: TRBV19
J gene: TRBJ1-2

CDR3 DNA: TGTGCCAGTAGTAGGCCAGGGAGGAACTATGGCTACACCTTC
CDR3 protein: CASSRPGRNYGYTF
clone size: .
D gene: .
V gene: TRBV19
J gene: TRBJ1-2

CDR3 DNA: TGCAGTGCTAGTAACTCACCAGGCAATGAGCAGTTCTTC
CDR3 protein: CSASNSPGNEQFF
clone size: .
D gene: .
V gene: TRBV20-1
J gene: TRBJ2-1

CDR3 DNA: TGTGCCAGCAGTGACAGGGTCCACGAGCAGTACTTC
CDR3 protein: CASSDRVHEQYF
clone size: .
D gene: .
V gene: TRBV2
J gene: TRBJ2-7

CDR3 DNA: TGTGCCAGCAGTGAAGCGCCCACAGGTTTCTATGGCTACACCTTC
CDR3 protein: CASSEAPTGFYGYTF
clone size: .
D gene: .
V gene: TRBV2
J gene: TRBJ1-2

CDR3 DNA: TGTGCCAGCCTCCCTTGTTTGAGTTGCGAGCAGTACTTC
CDR3 protein: CASLPCLSCEQYF
clone size: .
D gene: .
V gene: TRBV6-4
J gene: TRBJ2-7

CDR3 DNA: TGCAGCGTTACAGGGGGCCCTTCCTACGAGCAGTACTTC
CDR3 protein: CSVTGGPSYEQYF
clone size: .
D gene: TRBD1
V gene: TRBV29-1
J gene: TRBJ2-7

CDR3 DNA: TGCAGTGCTACTAATCTGGAGACCCAGTACTTC
CDR3 protein: CSATNLETQYF
clone size: .
D gene: .
V gene: TRBV20-1
J gene: TRBJ2-5

CDR3 DNA: TGTGCCAGCAGCTTAGGGTGGGCAGTCACAGATACGCAGTATTTT
CDR3 protein: CASSLGWAVTDTQYF
clone size: .
D gene: .
V gene: TRBV7-2
J gene: TRBJ2-3

CDR3 DNA: TGTGCCAGCAGCCAAGTAGGGGGCGCATCCAAAAACATTCAGTACTTC
CDR3 protein: CASSQVGGASKNIQYF
clone size: .
D gene: TRBD1
V gene: TRBV3-1/TRBV3-2
J gene: TRBJ2-4

CDR3 DNA: TGCAGTGCTAGTGCACAGCTAGGGGATGGCTACACCTTC
CDR3 protein: CSASAQLGDGYTF
clone size: .
D gene: .
V gene: TRBV20-1
J gene: TRBJ1-2

CDR3 DNA: TGCGCCAGCAGCAACGGACAGGGAATTTACGAGCAGTACTTC
CDR3 protein: CASSNGQGIYEQYF
clone size: .
D gene: TRBD1
V gene: TRBV5-1
J gene: TRBJ2-7

CDR3 DNA: TGTGCCAGCAGCTTAAAGGGGCCGGGAGGCAATCAGCCCCAGCATTTT
CDR3 protein: CASSLKGPGGNQPQHF
clone size: .
D gene: .
V gene: TRBV5-5
J gene: TRBJ1-5

CDR3 DNA: TGTGCCAGCAGTTCAATAGGGAGGAACACTGAAGCTTTCTTT
CDR3 protein: CASSSIGRNTEAFF
clone size: .
D gene: .
V gene: TRBV6-5
J gene: TRBJ1-1

CDR3 DNA: TGTGCCTGGAGTCGAGTAGCCCCATCCTACGAGCAGTACTTC
CDR3 protein: CAWSRVAPSYEQYF
clone size: .
D gene: .
V gene: TRBV30
J gene: TRBJ2-7

CDR3 DNA: TGCAGCGTCGCCGACAGGGGGCGACACACTGAAGCTTTCTTT
CDR3 protein: CSVADRGRHTEAFF
clone size: few
D gene: TRBD1
V gene: TRBV29-1
J gene: TRBJ1-1

CDR3 DNA: TGTGCCATCAGCAAAGCGGGGGACACAGATACGCAGTATTTT
CDR3 protein: CAISKAGDTDTQYF
clone size: .
D gene: TRBD2
V gene: TRBV10-3
J gene: TRBJ2-3

CDR3 DNA: TGTGCCAGCAGCTTAGGAGGGAACACCGGGGAGCTGTTTTTT
CDR3 protein: CASSLGGNTGELFF
clone size: .
D gene: .
V gene: TRBV11-2
J gene: TRBJ2-2

CDR3 DNA: TGTGCCATCAGTGAGGGGCTCAACGAGCAGTACTTC
CDR3 protein: CAISEGLNEQYF
clone size: few
D gene: .
V gene: TRBV10-3
J gene: TRBJ2-7

CDR3 DNA: TGTGCCAGCAGCTTGATGGGGACTAGCGGCAATGAGCAGTTCTTC
CDR3 protein: CASSLMGTSGNEQFF
clone size: .
D gene: TRBD2
V gene: TRBV7-9
J gene: TRBJ2-1

CDR3 DNA: TGTGCCAGTAGTATAGATGGGACAGGGATGACCAAAAACATTCAGTACTTC
CDR3 protein: CASSIDGTGMTKNIQYF
clone size: .
D gene: TRBD1
V gene: TRBV19
J gene: TRBJ2-4

CDR3 DNA: TGTGCCAGCAGTGGGGGGACAGGGGGCGTCATTTCCTACGAGCAGTACTTC
CDR3 protein: CASSGGTGGVISYEQYF
clone size: .
D gene: TRBD1
V gene: TRBV6-1
J gene: TRBJ2-7

CDR3 DNA: TGTGCCAGCAGTTTAACAGCATTTTTCTACAATGAGCAGTTCTTC
CDR3 protein: CASSLTAFFYNEQFF
clone size: .
D gene: .
V gene: TRBV6-5
J gene: TRBJ2-1

CDR3 DNA: TGCGCCAGCAGCTTACAGGGGAACACTGAAGCTTTCTTT
CDR3 protein: CASSLQGNTEAFF
clone size: .
D gene: .
V gene: TRBV5-1
J gene: TRBJ1-1

CDR3 DNA: TGTGCCAGCAGTGACCGGGGGGCCTCCTACAATGAGCAGTTCTTC
CDR3 protein: CASSDRGASYNEQFF
clone size: .
D gene: .
V gene: TRBV7-9
J gene: TRBJ2-1

CDR3 DNA: TGTGCCAGCAGCCCACAGGGTAGCTCTCGTGGAAACACCATATATTTT
CDR3 protein: CASSPQGSSRGNTIYF
clone size: .
D gene: .
V gene: TRBV5-4
J gene: TRBJ1-3

CDR3 DNA: TGCGCCAGCGGCCTAGACAGGGGGAGTGGCGCTTTCTTT
CDR3 protein: CASGLDRGSGAFF
clone size: few
D gene: TRBD1
V gene: TRBV5-1
J gene: TRBJ1-1

CDR3 DNA: TGTGCCAGCAGCGTAGGACTAGCGGGGGGCAATGAGCAGTTCTTC
CDR3 protein: CASSVGLAGGNEQFF
clone size: .
D gene: TRBD2
V gene: TRBV9
J gene: TRBJ2-1

CDR3 DNA: TGTGCCAGCAGTGAACAGCGGGGGGCACAGGGTGAGCAGTTCTTC
CDR3 protein: CASSEQRGAQGEQFF
clone size: .
D gene: TRBD2
V gene: TRBV2
J gene: TRBJ2-1

CDR3 DNA: TGTGCTAGTAGACTCCAGGGTACGAACACTGAAGCTTTCTTT
CDR3 protein: CASRLQGTNTEAFF
clone size: .
D gene: .
V gene: TRBV12-5
J gene: TRBJ1-1

CDR3 DNA: TGCGCCAGCAGCCAGTTCGCCACCGGGGTTCCTGGAAACACCATATATTTT
CDR3 protein: CASSQFATGVPGNTIYF
clone size: .
D gene: .
V gene: TRBV4-1
J gene: TRBJ1-3

CDR3 DNA: TGTGCCAGCGGACGGGACAGGGCCTCGGTGAACACTGAAGCTTTCTTT
CDR3 protein: CASGRDRASVNTEAFF
clone size: .
D gene: TRBD1
V gene: TRBV6-6
J gene: TRBJ1-1

CDR3 DNA: TGTGCCAGCAGTTACGGGTCGGGGGGTTTCCAAGAGACCCAGTACTTC
CDR3 protein: CASSYGSGGFQETQYF
clone size: .
D gene: TRBD2
V gene: TRBV6-2/TRBV6-3
J gene: TRBJ2-5

CDR3 DNA: TGTGCCAGCAGCGTAGGTGTGAACGAGGGTATCAATCAGCCCCAGCATTTT
CDR3 protein: CASSVGVNEGINQPQHF
clone size: .
D gene: .
V gene: TRBV9
J gene: TRBJ1-5

CDR3 DNA: TGTGCCAGCAGTTTATCGCCCCCGGGACAGGGATATCGAGAGACCCAGTACTTC
CDR3 protein: CASSLSPPGQGYRETQYF
clone size: .
D gene: TRBD1
V gene: TRBV27
J gene: TRBJ2-5

CDR3 DNA: TGTGCCAGCAGTTATCAGGGATCGTCCTATAATTCACCCCTCCACTTT
CDR3 protein: CASSYQGSSYNSPLHF
clone size: .
D gene: .
V gene: TRBV6-5
J gene: TRBJ1-6

CDR3 DNA: TGTGCCAGCACGTCGGGGGGCAGCCAGCCCCAGCATTTT
CDR3 protein: CASTSGGSQPQHF
clone size: .
D gene: .
V gene: TRBV7-2
J gene: TRBJ1-5

CDR3 DNA: TGTGCCAGCAGCGTAGAAGGACGGGGAAACTATGGCTACACCTTC
CDR3 protein: CASSVEGRGNYGYTF
clone size: .
D gene: .
V gene: TRBV9
J gene: TRBJ1-2

CDR3 DNA: TGTGCCAGCAGCTCGGGACAGGGAAGGAAGGTAGATACGCAGTATTTT
CDR3 protein: CASSSGQGRKVDTQYF
clone size: .
D gene: TRBD1
V gene: TRBV5-6
J gene: TRBJ2-3

CDR3 DNA: TGTGCCAGCACTGTGGGGACTACGCTGACAACGCAGTATTTT
CDR3 protein: CASTVGTTLTTQYF
clone size: .
D gene: TRBD2
V gene: TRBV2
J gene: TRBJ2-3

CDR3 DNA: TGTGCCAGTAGTATAGGCCGGTGGGGGGGGGATCAGCCCCAGCATTTT
CDR3 protein: CASSIGRWGGDQPQHF
clone size: .
D gene: .
V gene: TRBV19
J gene: TRBJ1-5

CDR3 DNA: TGTGCCAGCAGTGAAGCGTCCCGAGGAGGCTACACCTTC
CDR3 protein: CASSEASRGGYTF
clone size: few
D gene: .
V gene: TRBV2
J gene: TRBJ1-2

CDR3 DNA: TGTGCCAGCTCACCACAAACAGGACAGGGGCGCTATGGCTACACCTTC
CDR3 protein: CASSPQTGQGRYGYTF
clone size: .
D gene: TRBD1
V gene: TRBV18
J gene: TRBJ1-2

CDR3 DNA: TGTGCCAGCAGCCGCGACGGGGGAATTCACGAGCAGTACTTC
CDR3 protein: CASSRDGGIHEQYF
clone size: once
D gene: .
V gene: TRBV3-1/TRBV3-2
J gene: TRBJ2-7

CDR3 DNA: TGCGCCAGCAGCCAAGCCCCTCAGGGGGCGTCGGAAAAACTGTTTTTT
CDR3 protein: CASSQAPQGASEKLFF
clone size: few
D gene: TRBD1
V gene: TRBV4-1
J gene: TRBJ1-4

CDR3 DNA: TGTGCCAGCAGGGGACTAGCGGACTACAATGAGCAGTTCTTC
CDR3 protein: CASRGLADYNEQFF
clone size: .
D gene: TRBD2
V gene: TRBV2
J gene: TRBJ2-1